The 6 T cell receptor beta chains below were found in one sample sequenced in a study of patients and donors after allogeneic stem cell transplantation. TCRdb called the RT-PCR reads again in MiXCR, with one record for every CDR3 protein. The data show approximately 160,000 distinct CDR3 sequences, 24% seen once. Sample: blood, either unsorted or a sorted T cell fraction (not recorded which). These receptors all come from a human donor who was either an allogeneic HSCT recipient or a stem cell or donor lymphocyte infusion donor (not recorded which). It is not recorded whose cells these are; they may come from a transplant donor.

The rearrangement links TRBV7-9 to TRBJ1-2; unclear D gene. The CDR3 contains 16 residues. Deletions cut 0 bases from V and 4 bases from J, with 15 bases between. The germline CDR1 and CDR2 sequences are SEHNR and FQNEAQ (reference sequence). The CDR3 DNA reads TGTGCCAGCAGCTTAGCGCTTGGGGAAACAATCTATGGCTACACCTTC. Amino acids: CASSLALGETIYGYTF. The complete variable domain, with remaining parts taken from reference TRBV7-9 and TRBJ1-2, reads DTGVSQNPRHKITKRGQNVTFRCDPISEHNRLYWYRQTLGQGPEFLTYFQNEAQLEKSRLLSDRFSAERPKGSFSTLEIQRTEQGDSAMYLCASSLALGETIYGYTFGSGTRLTVV.

V gene TRBV12-3 or TRBV12-4 combines with J gene TRBJ1-1, with D possibly TRBD1 on 6 matching bases. This CDR3 is 15 amino acids long. V shed 0 bases and J shed 3 bases, with 11 bases lying between them. The CDR3 reads CASSLAWSGDTEAFF. The CDR3, as DNA: TGTGCCAGCAGTTTAGCATGGTCAGGGGACACTGAAGCTTTCTTT.

This clonotype showed up just a few times. This chain joins TRBV27 and TRBJ2-3; D is uncertain. Germline assignment: CDR1 MNHEY and CDR2 SMNVEV (reference sequence). V was pared by 5 bases and J by 2 bases, with 8 bases between. There are 13 residues in the CDR3. This CDR3 reads CASSVRATDTQYF. The CDR3 DNA sequence: TGTGCCAGCAGTGTCCGGGCCACAGATACGCAGTATTTT.

The chain recombines TRBV7-3 with TRBJ2-2; possible D gene TRBD2, 6 bases. Germline loops: CDR1 SGHTA, CDR2 FQGTGA. Trimming cost V 5 bases and J 2 bases, with 12 bases left between them. The CDR3 runs to 15 residues. CDR3 in amino acids: CASSPRDSNTGELFF. The DNA of the CDR3 is TGTGCCAGCAGCCCGAGGGACTCCAACACCGGGGAGCTGTTTTTT.

The chain combines TRBV18 with TRBJ2-7, with D possibly matching TRBD2 (7 bases). There are 13 residues in the CDR3. CDR1 is KGHSH and CDR2 is LQKENI in the germline V gene. The V end lost 6 bases, the J end lost 3 bases, and 12 bases lay between the germline ends. In DNA form, the CDR3 reads TGTGCCAGCTCGAGGGGGGACTACTACGAGCAGTACTTC. This encodes CASSRGDYYEQYF. Looking up the rest from reference TRBV18 and TRBJ2-7 gives the full variable domain: NAGVMQNPRHLVRRRGQEARLRCSPMKGHSHVYWYRQLPEEGLKFMVYLQKENIIDESGMPKERFSAEFPKEGPSILRIQQVVRGDSAAYFCASSRGDYYEQYFGPGTRLTVT.

This clonotype was counted a few times. V and J are TRBV12-3 or TRBV12-4 and TRBJ2-1; no firm D call. V was pared by 2 bases and J by 8 bases, with 7 bases between. CDR3 length: 12 amino acids. For the CDR3, the DNA is TGTGCCAGCAGTTTACTCCGAGATGAGCAGTTCTTC. Its translation: CASSLLRDEQFF.